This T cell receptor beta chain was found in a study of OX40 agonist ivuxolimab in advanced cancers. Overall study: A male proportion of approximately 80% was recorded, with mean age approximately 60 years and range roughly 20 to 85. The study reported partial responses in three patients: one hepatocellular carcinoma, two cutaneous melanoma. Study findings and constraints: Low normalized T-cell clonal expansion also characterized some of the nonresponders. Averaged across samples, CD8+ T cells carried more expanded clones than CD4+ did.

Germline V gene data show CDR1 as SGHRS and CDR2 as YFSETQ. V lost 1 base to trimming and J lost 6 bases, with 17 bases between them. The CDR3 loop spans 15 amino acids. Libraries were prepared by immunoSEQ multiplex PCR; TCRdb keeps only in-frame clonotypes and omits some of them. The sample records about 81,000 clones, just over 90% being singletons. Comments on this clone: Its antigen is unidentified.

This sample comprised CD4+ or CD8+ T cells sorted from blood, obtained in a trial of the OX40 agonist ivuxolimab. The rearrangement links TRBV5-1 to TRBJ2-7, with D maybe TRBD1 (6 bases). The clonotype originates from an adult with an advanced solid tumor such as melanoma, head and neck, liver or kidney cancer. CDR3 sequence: CASSLPAGEGGEQYF. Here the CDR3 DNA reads TGCGCCAGCAGCTTGCCCGCAGGGGAAGGCGGCGAGCAGTACTTC.